This TCR beta chain was recorded in a study of blood T cell repertoires in COVID-19. The CDR3 covers 14 residues. V was pared by 3 bases and J by 5 bases, with 4 bases of the junction left unmatched. CDR1 and CDR2 (germline): SGHDT, YYEEEE. The assay was immunoSEQ multiplex PCR, and TCRdb's table has in-frame clones only and misses some. This sample has tens of thousands of clones, with approximately 84% found just once. The sequencing input was peripheral blood. This clonotype was obtained from a man aged 50-59 years with active COVID-19. J is TRBJ2-7 and V is TRBV5-6, with TRBD1 identical over 11 bases. CDR3 loop: CASSYRDRGDEQYF. In nucleotides, the CDR3 is TGTGCCAGCAGCTACCGGGACAGGGGGGACGAGCAGTACTTC.